These 15 T cell receptor beta chains originate from one sample sequenced in a study of blood T cell repertoires in COVID-19. This table comes from immunoSEQ multiplex PCR, and its TCRdb copy is limited to in-frame clones, with some not included. The sample records about 500,000 clones, about 89% being singletons. Sequencing used peripheral blood. These receptors all come from a woman aged 45-65 years with COVID-19, enrolled during active disease.

The chain is built from TRBV10-3 and TRBJ2-5, with 10 bases fitting TRBD1. Germline V gene data show CDR1 as ENHRY and CDR2 as SYGVKD. The CDR3 consists of 13 residues. The V gene end was trimmed by 9 bases and the J gene end by 6 bases; junction bases not matched to a gene: 7. The CDR3, as DNA: TGTGCCATAACGACAGGGGGCGGGCAGACCCAGTACTTC. Protein sequence: CAITTGGGQTQYF.

This chain connects TRBV4-1 to TRBJ2-6, with 11 bases aligning to TRBD1. The V gene's germline CDR1 is MGHRA and CDR2 YSYEKL. The CDR3 is 19 residues long. Trimming took 1 base from V and 0 from J; bases not matched to a gene: 5. This CDR3 is CASSQGGGTGGSGANVLTF. In nucleotides, the CDR3 is TGCGCCAGCAGCCAAGGGGGTGGGACAGGGGGCTCTGGGGCCAACGTCCTGACTTTC.

The V gene is TRBV2, the J gene TRBJ1-6; TRBD1 matches at 9 bases. The CDR3 length is 17 residues. V lost 6 bases to trimming and J lost 7 bases; unmatched junction nucleotides: 13. Germline CDR1 is SNHLY and CDR2 is FYNNEI. The CDR3 is CASSLRTLDRGNSPLHF. DNA for the CDR3: TGTGCCAGCAGCTTGAGGACCCTGGACAGGGGAAATTCACCCCTCCACTTT. The full variable domain, rest sourced from reference TRBV2 and TRBJ1-6, is EPEVTQTPSHQVTQMGQEVILRCVPISNHLYFYWYRQILGQKVEFLVSFYNNEISEKSEIFDDQFSVERPDGSNFTLKIRSTKLEDSAMYFCASSLRTLDRGNSPLHFGNGTRLTVT.

The chain recombines TRBV10-3 with TRBJ1-1; D gene uncertain. CDR3 length: 14 residues. Trimming left V 0 bases short and J 0 bases short, with 5 bases between. Germline V gives CDR1 ENHRY, CDR2 SYGVKD. The CDR3 protein is CAISESAVNTEAFF. CDR3 in DNA: TGTGCCATCAGTGAGTCGGCCGTGAACACTGAAGCTTTCTTT.

V and J are TRBV11-2 and TRBJ1-5; D not resolved. Looked up from germline, CDR1 is SGHAT and CDR2 is FQNNGV. Trimming left V 4 bases short and J 3 bases short, with 4 bases between. The CDR3 consists of 12 residues. The CDR3 loop is CASSSNNQPQHF. The CDR3 bases are TGTGCCAGCAGCTCAAACAATCAGCCCCAGCATTTT.

The V and J genes are TRBV5-5 and TRBJ2-7, with a weak D call TRBD2 (5 bases). Trimming stripped 0 bases from V and 7 bases from J, with 23 bases between. Germline V gene data show CDR1 as SGHKS and CDR2 as YYEKEE (reference sequence). This CDR3 is 17 amino acids long. CDR3 in amino acids: CASSLGPSAAYLEEQYF. In nucleotides, the CDR3 is TGTGCCAGCAGCTTGGGCCCTTCAGCGGCGTACCTGGAGGAGCAGTACTTC. Combining the CDR3 with reference TRBV5-5 and TRBJ2-7 gives the whole variable domain DAGVTQSPTHLIKTRGQQVTLRCSPISGHKSVSWYQQVLGQGPQFIFQYYEKEERGRGNFPDRFSARQFPNYSSELNVNALLLGDSALYLCASSLGPSAAYLEEQYFGPGTRLTVT.

V and J are TRBV28 and TRBJ1-2; 8 bases line up with TRBD1. In germline, CDR1 is MDHEN, CDR2 SYDVKM. This CDR3 is built from 14 residues. V lost 3 bases, J lost 4 bases, and 4 bases stayed unmatched. The CDR3 protein is CASSFRGPGYGYTF. The CDR3 coding sequence is TGTGCCAGCAGTTTCAGGGGGCCTGGCTATGGCTACACCTTC.

This sequence joins TRBV6-2 or TRBV6-3 and TRBJ1-5; TRBD1 might be the D (6 bases). Trimming cost V 4 bases and J 6 bases, with 19 bases left between them. The CDR3 spans 16 residues. Germline values: CDR1 MNHEY, CDR2 SVGEGT. The CDR3 spells CASSSFGRGPPQPQHF. Written as DNA, the CDR3 is TGTGCCAGCAGTTCTTTCGGCAGGGGTCCTCCTCAGCCCCAGCATTTT.

The chain combines TRBV3-1 (or the pseudogene TRBV3-2) with TRBJ1-2; D is ambiguous. Germline V gene data show CDR1 as LGHDT and CDR2 as YNNKEL (reference sequence). Trimming removed 2 bases from V and 4 bases from J, with 14 bases in between. The CDR3 extends over 15 amino acids. CDR3 DNA: TGTGCCAGCAGCCAACTAGCTAGAGAAGGCTATGGCTACACCTTC. It translates to CASSQLAREGYGYTF.

The CDR3 region has the DNA TGTGCCTGGAGTGTATCAGCGAAAGGGAGGTTCTTC. Its translation: CAWSVSAKGRFF. The chain joins TRBV30 to TRBJ2-1; a possible D gene is TRBD2 (5 bases). With 0 bases removed from V and 15 bases from J, the gap between germline ends came to 15 bases. This CDR3 contains 12 residues. Germline-derived CDR1 and CDR2 are GTSNPN and SVGIG (reference sequence).

This sequence joins TRBV5-1 and TRBJ1-4, with TRBD1 identical over 7 bases. The junction had 6 bases not matched to a gene; V was cut back by 3 bases and J by 4 bases. This CDR3 has 15 residues. Germline-derived CDR1 and CDR2 are SGHRS and YFSETQ. CDR3 region: CASSWTTGSNEKLFF. Written as DNA, the CDR3 is TGCGCCAGCAGCTGGACGACAGGGAGTAATGAAAAACTGTTTTTT.

The chain has TRBV11-2 and TRBJ2-7, with 8 bases lining up with TRBD1. Germline V gene lookup returns CDR1 SGHAT and CDR2 FQNNGV. The J segment lost 0 bases and the V segment lost 7 bases, leaving 5 bases of the junction unmatched. The CDR3 consists of 14 residues. CDR3 sequence: CASTQDRGSYEQYF. Written as DNA, the CDR3 is TGTGCCAGCACCCAAGACAGGGGCTCCTACGAGCAGTACTTC.

The J gene is TRBJ2-7, the V gene TRBV9; 8 bases match TRBD1. This CDR3 has 16 amino acids. The germline CDR1 and CDR2 sequences are SGDLS and YYNGEE. With V trimmed by 4 bases and J by 6 bases, 15 bases remained unmatched. For the CDR3, the DNA is TGTGCCAGCAGCTCCCGGATGACAGGGGCTAAATCCGAGCAGTACTTC. Its protein product is CASSSRMTGAKSEQYF.

The gene calls are TRBV30 and TRBJ1-6, with D perhaps matching TRBD1 (5 bases). The V and J ends lost 2 bases and 0 bases respectively, with 11 bases between them. The CDR3 covers 16 residues. CDR1 GTSNPN and CDR2 SVGIG come from the germline V gene (reference sequence). CDR3: CAWSMKGNSYNSPLHF. The CDR3 DNA reads as TGTGCCTGGAGTATGAAGGGGAACTCCTATAATTCACCCCTCCACTTT.

As to this clone: The junction differs from germline at one of its ends, possibly a read error. This chain links TRBV7-8 with TRBJ1-2, with D possibly TRBD1 on 5 matching bases. The CDR3 spans 12 residues. The germline V gene has CDR1 SGHVS and CDR2 FQNEAQ. CDR3 sequence (DNA): TGTGCCAGCAGCCAGGGACTCCCAAACCCATCCTTC. Protein sequence: CASSQGLPNPSF.